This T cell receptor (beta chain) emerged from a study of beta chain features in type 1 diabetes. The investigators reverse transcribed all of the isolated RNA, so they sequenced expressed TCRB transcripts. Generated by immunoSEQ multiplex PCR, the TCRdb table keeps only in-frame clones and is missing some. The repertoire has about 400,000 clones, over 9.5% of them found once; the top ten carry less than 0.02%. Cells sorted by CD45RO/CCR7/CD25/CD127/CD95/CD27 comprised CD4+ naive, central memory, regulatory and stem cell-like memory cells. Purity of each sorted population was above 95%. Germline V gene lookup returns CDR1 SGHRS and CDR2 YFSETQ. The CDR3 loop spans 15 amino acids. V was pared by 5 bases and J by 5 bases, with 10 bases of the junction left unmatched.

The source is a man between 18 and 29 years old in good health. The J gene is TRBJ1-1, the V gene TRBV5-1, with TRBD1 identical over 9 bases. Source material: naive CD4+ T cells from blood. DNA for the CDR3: TGCGCCAGCAGTTATATCCCGACAGGGGGGACTGAAGCTTTCTTT. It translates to CASSYIPTGGTEAFF.